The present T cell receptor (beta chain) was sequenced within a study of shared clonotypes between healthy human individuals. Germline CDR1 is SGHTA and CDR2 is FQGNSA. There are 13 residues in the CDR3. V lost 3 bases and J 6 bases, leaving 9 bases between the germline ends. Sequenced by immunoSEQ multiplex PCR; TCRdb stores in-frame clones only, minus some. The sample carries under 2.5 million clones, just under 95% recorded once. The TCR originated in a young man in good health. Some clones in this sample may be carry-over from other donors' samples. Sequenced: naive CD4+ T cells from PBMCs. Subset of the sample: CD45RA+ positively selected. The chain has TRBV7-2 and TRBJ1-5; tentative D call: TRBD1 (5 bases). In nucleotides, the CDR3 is TGTGCCAGCAGCTTCTCTGGGGGTCAGCCCCAGCATTTT. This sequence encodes CASSFSGGQPQHF.